These 29 T cell receptor beta chains were sequenced from one sample in a study of human T cells and chemical hapten exposure. MiXCR was run by TCRdb on the RACE reads, yielding one entry per CDR3 protein. The table shows 350,000 to 400,000 distinct CDR3 sequences, with 5.1% occurring only once. The time point is: pre-sensitization, week 0. Treatment meaning: therapeutic diphenylcyclopropenone sensitization with weekly scalp DPC. The input for sequencing was whole blood, taken in connection with sensitization to the hapten diphenylcyclopropenone (DPC). The source of these receptors is a woman aged 45-65 years with alopecia areata. Some clones in this sample may be carry-over from other donors' samples.

This clonotype was counted at least ten times. The chain combines TRBV27 with TRBJ1-1, with 7 bases identical to TRBD1. This CDR3 region has 13 residues. Per the germline V gene, CDR1 is MNHEY and CDR2 is SMNVEV (reference sequence). The V and J ends lost 3 bases and 4 bases, in that order; junction bases with no gene match: 2. CDR3 protein: CASSFQGGTEAFF. The CDR3 DNA reads TGTGCCAGCAGTTTTCAGGGGGGCACTGAAGCTTTCTTT.

This clonotype appeared a few times. This chain links TRBV6-1 with TRBJ1-2; D is possibly TRBD1 (5 bases). This CDR3 contains 15 residues. Germline CDR1 is MNHNS and CDR2 is SASEGT. With 1 base removed from V and 2 bases from J, the gap between germline ends came to 11 bases. In nucleotides, the CDR3 is TGTGCCAGCAGTGAAGGGGGCGGGAGAAACTATGGCTACACCTTC. This gives the protein CASSEGGGRNYGYTF.

This clonotype was seen a handful of times. The V gene is TRBV14, the J gene TRBJ1-1; D is undetermined. The CDR3 contains 13 residues. Germline values: CDR1 SGHDN, CDR2 FVKESK. Trimming pared 0 bases from V and 4 bases from J, leaving 6 bases between. CDR3 DNA: TGTGCCAGCAGCCAAGAGTACGGCACTGAAGCTTTCTTT. Translating it yields CASSQEYGTEAFF.

The table lists this clonotype with a few counts. This chain joins TRBV5-6 and TRBJ2-7; 10 bases fit TRBD1. Germline V gives CDR1 SGHDT, CDR2 YYEEEE. This CDR3 is 14 amino acids long. Trimming took 2 bases from V and 5 from J; bases not matched to a gene: 4. The CDR3 region is CASSFPGQGHEQYF. As DNA, the CDR3 is TGTGCCAGCAGCTTCCCGGGACAGGGGCACGAGCAGTACTTC.

The chain carries TRBV2 and TRBJ1-1; D perhaps matches TRBD1 (5 bases). This CDR3 comprises 15 residues. Per the germline V gene, CDR1 is SNHLY and CDR2 is FYNNEI. The germline V and J ends were trimmed by 2 bases and 4 bases, with 14 bases remaining between them. As DNA, the CDR3 is TGTGCCAGCAGTGAACAATCGGGGGGGTTCACTGAAGCTTTCTTT. Translating gives CASSEQSGGFTEAFF.

At least ten counts were recorded for this clonotype. The rearrangement uses TRBV27 and TRBJ2-3; TRBD1 matches at 7 bases. This CDR3 region has 13 residues. CDR1 MNHEY and CDR2 SMNVEV come from the germline V gene (reference sequence). The junction had 9 bases not matched to a gene; V was cut back by 6 bases and J by 9 bases. The CDR3 here is CASRRQGGRTQYF. In DNA, the CDR3 is TGTGCCAGCAGAAGACAGGGCGGGCGGACGCAGTATTTT.

This clonotype was seen repeatedly, ten times or more. The chain employs TRBV29-1 and TRBJ2-1; tentatively, D is TRBD2 (5 bases). Germline V gene lookup returns CDR1 SQVTM and CDR2 ANQGSEA. The CDR3 runs to 11 residues. Trimming cost V 4 bases and J 7 bases, with 8 bases left between them. CDR3 in amino acids: CSVVPGNEQFF. DNA for the CDR3: TGCAGCGTTGTACCGGGGAATGAGCAGTTCTTC.

This clonotype was recorded many times. The CDR3 nucleotides are TGTGCCAGCAGCTCTACAGGGGGGCCACCAATTGAGCAGTTCTTC. Its protein is CASSSTGGPPIEQFF. This sequence joins TRBV7-2 and TRBJ2-1, with TRBD1 identical over 8 bases. Germline CDR1 reads SGHTA; CDR2 reads FQGNSA. The CDR3 covers 15 residues. With V trimmed by 4 bases and J by 9 bases, 11 bases remained unmatched. The full variable domain, rest sourced from reference TRBV7-2 and TRBJ2-1, is GAGVSQSPSNKVTEKGKDVELRCDPISGHTALYWYRQSLGQGLEFLIYFQGNSAPDKSGLPSDRFSAERTGGSVSTLTIQRTQQEDSAVYLCASSSTGGPPIEQFFGPGTRLTVL.

The table lists this clonotype with a few counts. The rearrangement joins TRBV20-1 to TRBJ2-1; 13 bases line up with TRBD2. V lost 5 bases to trimming and J lost 5 bases; unmatched junction nucleotides: 12. This CDR3 has 17 amino acids. Germline V gene data show CDR1 as DFQATT and CDR2 as SNEGSKA (reference sequence). CDR3 nucleotide sequence: TGCAGTGCTTCCCGATCGACTAGCGGGAGGCCCCACAATGAGCAGTTCTTC. It codes for CSASRSTSGRPHNEQFF.

This clonotype was detected a few times. The chain is built from TRBV6-2 or TRBV6-3 and TRBJ2-1; the D gene is possibly TRBD2 (6 bases). Trimming cost V 0 bases and J 8 bases, with 11 bases left between them. Germline CDR1 is MNHEY and CDR2 is SVGEGT. This CDR3 has 14 amino acids. The CDR3 DNA reads TGTGCCAGCAGTTACTCAGGGTGGAGGGATGAGCAGTTCTTC. It codes for CASSYSGWRDEQFF.

This clonotype was seen many times. This rearrangement joins TRBV5-1 to TRBJ2-1, with D perhaps given as TRBD1 or TRBD2 (5 bases each). V was pared by 1 base and J by 7 bases, with 15 bases between. Germline CDR1 is SGHRS and CDR2 is YFSETQ. The CDR3 consists of 15 residues. The CDR3 nucleotides are TGCGCCAGCAGCTTGTATCCGGGACCCTTGAATGAGCAGTTCTTC. It is translated as CASSLYPGPLNEQFF.

The J gene is TRBJ2-7, the V gene TRBV5-4; D assignment may be TRBD1 or TRBD2 (5 bases each). V dropped 4 bases and J dropped 3 bases, with 11 bases sitting between them. The germline V gene has CDR1 SGHNT and CDR2 YYREEE (reference sequence). This CDR3 has 13 amino acids. CDR3: CASSTRGHYEQYF. CDR3 nucleotide sequence: TGTGCCAGCAGCACGAGGGGTCACTACGAGCAGTACTTC.

Only a few counts were recorded for this clonotype. The rearrangement links TRBV7-2 to TRBJ1-6, with a possible D match to TRBD1 (5 bases). V shed 6 bases and J shed 5 bases, with 17 bases lying between them. Germline assignment: CDR1 SGHTA and CDR2 FQGNSA. The CDR3 loop spans 16 amino acids. Here the CDR3 DNA reads TGTGCCAGCAGTTTTAGGAGGGGATCAGATAATTCACCCCTCCACTTT. Amino acids: CASSFRRGSDNSPLHF. Supplemented by reference TRBV7-2 and TRBJ1-6, the full variable domain reads GAGVSQSPSNKVTEKGKDVELRCDPISGHTALYWYRQSLGQGLEFLIYFQGNSAPDKSGLPSDRFSAERTGGSVSTLTIQRTQQEDSAVYLCASSFRRGSDNSPLHFGNGTRLTVT.

This clonotype was recorded at least ten times. This chain uses TRBV7-2 with TRBJ2-3, with TRBD2 matching over 10 bases. This CDR3 has 14 residues. V shed 7 bases, J shed 4 bases, and the junction held 5 bases outside the gene matches. Germline CDR1 and CDR2: SGHTA and FQGNSA. CDR3 sequence: CASNLLAGADTQYF. CDR3 nucleotides: TGTGCCAGCAACTTGCTAGCGGGAGCAGATACGCAGTATTTT.

This clonotype was found many times. This rearrangement joins TRBV9 to TRBJ2-3; either TRBD1 or TRBD2 may supply D (6 bases each). The CDR3 consists of 11 residues. The germline V gene has CDR1 SGDLS and CDR2 YYNGEE. V shed 7 bases and J shed 4 bases, with 7 bases lying between them. The CDR3 here is CASGGPDTQYF. CDR3 sequence (DNA): TGTGCCAGCGGGGGGCCAGATACGCAGTATTTT.

At least ten counts were recorded for this clonotype. The rearrangement links TRBV12-3 or TRBV12-4 to TRBJ1-2; D perhaps matches TRBD1 (5 bases). This CDR3 contains 12 residues. V lost 6 bases and J lost 6, with 11 bases in between. The chain's CDR3 is CASSTEGHGYTF. The CDR3 nucleotides read TGTGCCAGCAGCACTGAGGGACATGGCTACACCTTC.

This clonotype has more than one count but fewer than ten. The J gene is TRBJ1-1, the V gene TRBV20-1; 8 bases are a match to TRBD1. Germline-derived CDR1 and CDR2 are DFQATT and SNEGSKA (reference sequence). The trim removed 3 bases at V and 0 bases at J, leaving 9 bases unmatched. The CDR3 covers 16 residues. The CDR3 DNA reads TGCAGTGCTAGCGGGGCAGGGGGCCTTCTGAACACTGAAGCTTTCTTT. It codes for CSASGAGGLLNTEAFF.

This clonotype was seen a few times. V gene TRBV10-3 combines with J gene TRBJ2-5; no firm D call. Germline CDR1 ENHRY, CDR2 SYGVKD. V lost 3 bases and J 2 bases, leaving 10 bases between the germline ends. The CDR3 totals 14 residues. In nucleotides, the CDR3 is TGTGCCATCAGTGACCCGGGTCAACAAGAGACCCAGTACTTC. As protein: CAISDPGQQETQYF.

The chain joins TRBV20-1 to TRBJ2-2, with 8 bases fitting TRBD2. CDR3 length equals 14 residues. Per the germline V gene, CDR1 is DFQATT and CDR2 is SNEGSKA (reference sequence). Germline trimming cut 5 bases from V and 2 bases from J; bases unmatched to any gene: 4. As DNA, the CDR3 is TGCAGTGCTGGGACTAGGAGCAACACCGGGGAGCTGTTTTTT. It is translated as CSAGTRSNTGELFF.

The chain is built from TRBV6-5 and TRBJ2-7; D unclear. V lost 6 bases and J lost 8, with 11 bases in between. The germline V gene has CDR1 MNHEY and CDR2 SVGAGI. CDR3 length: 11 amino acids. CDR3 sequence reads: CASSLGPKQYF. CDR3 DNA: TGTGCCAGCAGCCTAGGCCCGAAGCAGTACTTC.

This clonotype occurred a few times. This rearrangement joins TRBV4-1 to TRBJ2-7, with 8 bases identical to TRBD1. CDR1 MGHRA and CDR2 YSYEKL come from the germline V gene. This CDR3 comprises 15 residues. The trim removed 1 base at V and 7 bases at J, leaving 9 bases unmatched. The CDR3 here is CASSQVPTGVGEQYF. DNA of the CDR3: TGCGCCAGCAGCCAAGTCCCGACAGGGGTGGGAGAGCAGTACTTC.

The V gene is TRBV27, the J gene TRBJ2-1; 10 positions agree with TRBD1. The germline gives CDR1 MNHEY, CDR2 SMNVEV (reference sequence). V was pared by 6 bases and J by 8 bases, with 10 bases of the junction left unmatched. The CDR3 is 15 residues long. The CDR3 DNA sequence: TGTGCCAGCAGGGGGGCCGGGACAGGGGTTTATGAGCAGTTCTTC. It translates to CASRGAGTGVYEQFF.

This clonotype came up many times. This chain links TRBV6-2 or TRBV6-3 with TRBJ1-5; D may be TRBD1 (5 bases). Trimming took off 2 bases at V and 0 bases at J, with 5 bases between the two ends. The CDR3 is 14 amino acids. Germline V lookup: CDR1 MNHEY, CDR2 SVGEGT. The CDR3 sequence is CASSYRGSNQPQHF. The CDR3 nucleotides are TGTGCCAGCAGTTACAGGGGTAGCAATCAGCCCCAGCATTTT.

This clonotype was seen at least ten times. This sequence joins TRBV7-2 and TRBJ1-1; D remains unclear. Per germline, CDR1 SGHTA and CDR2 FQGNSA. Trimming cost V 5 bases and J 6 bases, with 13 bases left between them. The CDR3 totals 13 residues. The CDR3 protein is CASSTTGRAEAFF. The CDR3 region has the DNA TGTGCCAGCAGCACTACTGGACGCGCTGAAGCTTTCTTT.

This clonotype was counted at least ten times. The chain joins TRBV12-3 or TRBV12-4 to TRBJ2-2; possible D gene TRBD2, 5 bases. Trimming left V 2 bases short and J 7 bases short, with 11 bases between. This CDR3 is 14 amino acids long. The CDR3 spells CASSLISERGELFF. Here the CDR3 DNA reads TGTGCCAGCAGTTTAATTAGCGAGCGCGGGGAGCTGTTTTTT.

The chain couples TRBV30 to TRBJ1-4; D may be TRBD1 (5 bases). Germline V gives CDR1 GTSNPN, CDR2 SVGIG (reference sequence). Trimming stripped 4 bases from V and 6 bases from J, with 24 bases between. This CDR3 is 17 amino acids long. The CDR3 DNA is TGTGCCTGGAATGGAGAGGAAGCCTCCGGGGCGGATGAAAAACTGTTTTTT. Its translation is CAWNGEEASGADEKLFF.

This clonotype was seen ten or more times. This chain connects TRBV20-1 to TRBJ2-7; 7 bases are a match to TRBD1. After removal of 6 bases from V and 0 bases from J, the junction contained 8 bases not matched to a gene. There are 14 residues in the CDR3. The germline V gene encodes CDR1 DFQATT and CDR2 SNEGSKA (reference sequence). The CDR3 region is CSASAGTDSYEQYF. The CDR3 DNA follows: TGCAGTGCGTCCGCCGGGACAGACTCCTACGAGCAGTACTTC.

This clonotype was observed a handful of times. The chain employs TRBV29-1 and TRBJ1-1; D gene unclear. This CDR3 region has 12 residues. V lost 4 bases and J lost 1, with 7 bases in between. Per the germline V gene, CDR1 is SQVTM and CDR2 is ANQGSEA. The CDR3 DNA is TGCAGCGTTGTTCCGGGGAACACTGAAGCTTTCTTT. Protein: CSVVPGNTEAFF.

The gene calls are TRBV29-1 and TRBJ2-7; 14 bases map to TRBD2. Unmatched junction bases numbered 2, after V lost 6 bases and J lost 7 bases. The CDR3 covers 12 residues. From germline, CDR1 is SQVTM and CDR2 ANQGSEA. The CDR3 here is CSVRTSGREQYF. Here the CDR3 DNA reads TGCAGCGTCCGGACTAGCGGGAGGGAGCAGTACTTC.